The clone carrying this TCR beta chain was detected a few times. The antigen remains undetermined. The data were taken from a study of somatic mutations in cytotoxic T cells in rheumatoid arthritis. Study-level information: Selected T-cell populations stained with V beta antibodies were isolated by flow sorting to nearly 100% purity; these included V beta1+ cells subjected to TCRB sequencing.

CD4+ cells and CD8+ cells were each obtained through positive magnetic bead selection, and their purity was assessed by flow cytometry. General study points: Unidentified antigens were the targets of the expanded CD8+ clones.

The CDR3 totals 13 residues. Trimming left V 3 bases short and J 6 bases short, with 9 bases between. Germline V gene data show CDR1 as MNHNS and CDR2 as SASEGT. In the original workflow: After comparison against published virus-specific TCRB sequences, only a few of the patient CD8+ clones larger than 1% turned out to match them. The method was immunoSEQ multiplex PCR; TCRdb's version includes in-frame clones alone and lacks a portion of them. The V and J calls and clone size are taken from that table; D and trimming were inferred from the DNA. The data show about 17,000 clones, with 82% seen just once and about 21% held by the top ten.

This chain uses TRBV6-1 with TRBJ1-5; D not certain. This TCR derives from an adult with rheumatoid arthritis. Sequenced material: CD8+ T cells sorted from blood. The CDR3 region has the DNA TGTGCCAGCAGTGACTCGGGGTTTCAGCCCCAGCATTTT. Its translation is CASSDSGFQPQHF.